What follows are 15 T cell receptor beta chains derived from one specimen sequenced in a study of cytomegalovirus exposure and HLA in healthy donors. With 60 Vbeta and 13 Jbeta primers, the PCR was carried out. Only in-frame clones appear in the TCRdb table, and some are missing; sequencing was by immunoSEQ multiplex PCR. The sample has under 200,000 clones, less than 90% seen once. The sample consisted of PBMCs. The source is a male donor in good health and CMV-seropositive.

The rearrangement links TRBV28 to TRBJ1-4; no clear D gene. CDR3 length: 14 residues. Trimming removed 2 bases at V and 5 bases at J, with 9 bases between. Germline values: CDR1 MDHEN, CDR2 SYDVKM. The CDR3 protein is CASSLRERNEKLFF. The DNA of the CDR3 is TGTGCCAGCAGTTTAAGGGAGAGGAATGAAAAACTGTTTTTT.

The rearrangement joins TRBV19 to TRBJ1-2, with TRBD1 as a possible D gene (6 bases). The CDR3 contains 14 residues. The germline V gene encodes CDR1 LNHDA and CDR2 SQIVND (reference sequence). Between the trimmed V and J ends, which lost 4 bases and 3 bases, there was a span of 12 bases. The CDR3 reads CASSTRGPDYGYTF. As DNA, the CDR3 is TGTGCCAGTAGTACGCGGGGGCCGGACTATGGCTACACCTTC.

The rearrangement joins TRBV27 to TRBJ2-5; D is possibly TRBD1 (5 bases). The J call is doubtful: the DNA matches TRBJ2-7 better. The germline gives CDR1 MNHEY, CDR2 SMNVEV (reference sequence). CDR3 length: 14 residues. The DNA of the CDR3 is TGTGCCAGCAGTTTCCCAGGCAGGGACTACGAGCAGTACTTC. It codes for CASSFPGRDYEQYF.

This chain links TRBV9 with TRBJ1-1, with 8 nucleotides matching TRBD1. CDR1 is SGDLS, CDR2 YYNGEE, per germline. Losses at the gene ends were 4 bases for V and 5 bases for J; bases not matched to a gene: 4. This CDR3 comprises 13 residues. CDR3 in DNA: TGTGCCAGCAGCCCAGGGGGCAGAACTGAAGCTTTCTTT. Its translation is CASSPGGRTEAFF.

With regard to this clone: The germline gene is not matched at one end of the junction; a read error may be the cause. This chain joins TRBV7-9 and TRBJ2-1; perhaps TRBD2 as D (6 bases). Germline V lookup: CDR1 SEHNR, CDR2 FQNEAQ (reference sequence). The CDR3 runs to 15 residues. This chain's CDR3 is CSSSPLASDHNEQFF. In DNA, the CDR3 is TGTTCCAGCAGCCCCTTGGCTAGCGACCACAATGAGCAGTTCTTC.

The V gene is TRBV27, the J gene TRBJ2-5; the D gene is possibly TRBD1 (6 bases). Between the trimmed V and J ends, which lost 8 bases and 5 bases, there was a span of 18 bases. The length of the CDR3 is 14 residues. In germline, CDR1 is MNHEY, CDR2 SMNVEV (reference sequence). CDR3 in amino acids: CASQTGSRRETQYF. The CDR3 DNA follows: TGTGCCAGCCAGACAGGCTCTCGTAGGGAGACCCAGTACTTC.

For the CDR3, the DNA is TGTGCCAGCAGCCCCCCGATGGGAGTGAACACTGAAGCTTTCTTT. It translates to CASSPPMGVNTEAFF. J is TRBJ1-1 and V is TRBV27; D ambiguous. V lost 6 bases to trimming and J lost 0 bases, with 14 bases between them. CDR1 is MNHEY, CDR2 SMNVEV, per germline (reference sequence). The CDR3 extends over 15 amino acids.

The chain joins TRBV5-1 to TRBJ1-1; perhaps TRBD1 as D (5 bases). Deletions cut 4 bases from V and 1 base from J, with 8 bases between. The germline CDR1 and CDR2 sequences are SGHRS and YFSETQ. The CDR3 has 13 amino acids. This CDR3 is CASSATGNTEAFF. As DNA, the CDR3 is TGCGCCAGCAGCGCTACAGGGAACACTGAAGCTTTCTTT.

With respect to this clone: Germline is not matched at one junction end, which may reflect a read error. The V call is TRBV7-9, the J call TRBJ2-1; TRBD2 matches 14 bases. Germline-derived CDR1 and CDR2 are SEHNR and FQNEAQ (reference sequence). This CDR3 is 17 amino acids long. The CDR3 loop reads CSSRPGLAGGPYNEQFF. The CDR3 bases are TGTTCCAGCAGACCCGGACTAGCGGGAGGCCCTTACAATGAGCAGTTCTTC.

This chain uses TRBV4-1 with TRBJ2-7; 7 bases line up with TRBD1. CDR3 size: 14 residues. V trimming: 3 bases; J trimming: 3 bases; junction bases outside the gene matches: 5. Germline V CDR1 and CDR2: MGHRA, YSYEKL. The CDR3 DNA is TGCGCCAGCAGCCACCCCGACAGGGTCTACGAGCAGTACTTC. As protein: CASSHPDRVYEQYF.

The chain uses TRBV5-4 and TRBJ1-2, with 7 bases matching TRBD1. This CDR3 spans 13 amino acids. From germline, CDR1 is SGHNT and CDR2 YYREEE (reference sequence). V trimming: 2 bases; J trimming: 4 bases; junction bases outside the gene matches: 2. The CDR3, as DNA: TGTGCCAGCAGCTTTCGACAGGGCTATGGCTACACCTTC. Amino acid sequence: CASSFRQGYGYTF.

In its sample, this clone was seen a few times. This rearrangement joins TRBV15 to TRBJ1-2; TRBD1 might be the D (6 bases). Deletions cut 7 bases from V and 4 bases from J, with 16 bases between. Germline V gene sequence: CDR1 LNHNV, CDR2 YYDKDF (reference sequence). The CDR3 totals 14 residues. The CDR3, as DNA: TGTGCCACCAACCGGGACCGGGGGGCCTATGGCTACACCTTC. It specifies CATNRDRGAYGYTF.

This clone was picked up a small number of times. The chain is built from TRBV5-1 and TRBJ2-5, with D unresolved. Germline CDR1 is SGHRS and CDR2 is YFSETQ. The CDR3 consists of 14 residues. The V end was cut by 4 bases, the J end by 4 bases, with 14 bases between. CDR3 DNA sequence: TGCGCCAGCAGCGAGCCGGGTAGACTAGAGACCCAGTACTTC. Residues: CASSEPGRLETQYF.

This clone was detected only once. The chain has TRBV5-1 and TRBJ2-1; 9 bases are a match to TRBD2. The CDR3 is made up of 15 amino acids. V lost 1 base to trimming and J lost 8 bases; unmatched junction nucleotides: 7. CDR1 and CDR2 from the germline V gene are SGHRS and YFSETQ. The DNA for the CDR3 is TGCGCCAGCAGCTTGATAGCGGGAGTCGACGATGAGCAGTTCTTC. As protein: CASSLIAGVDDEQFF.

The V call is TRBV7-9, the J call TRBJ1-1; TRBD1 agrees at 9 bases. CDR1 is SEHNR, CDR2 FQNEAQ, per germline (reference sequence). The trim removed 5 bases at V and 5 bases at J, leaving 6 bases unmatched. The CDR3 consists of 14 residues. The CDR3: CASSPQGAWTEAFF. The CDR3 nucleotides read TGTGCCAGCAGCCCACAGGGGGCTTGGACTGAAGCTTTCTTT.